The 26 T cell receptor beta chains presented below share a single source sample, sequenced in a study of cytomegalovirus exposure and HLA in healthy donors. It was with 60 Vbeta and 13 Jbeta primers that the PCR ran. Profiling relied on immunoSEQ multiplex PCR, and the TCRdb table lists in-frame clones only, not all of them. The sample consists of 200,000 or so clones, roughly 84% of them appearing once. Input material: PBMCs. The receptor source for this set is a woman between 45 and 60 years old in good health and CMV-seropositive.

The CDR3 here is CASSPSGQGSTEAFF. In DNA form, the CDR3 reads TGTGCCAGCTCACCATCGGGACAGGGAAGCACTGAAGCTTTCTTT. The chain is built from TRBV18 and TRBJ1-1; 9 bases align to TRBD1. The CDR3 loop spans 15 amino acids. Germline trimming cut 2 bases from V and 4 bases from J; bases unmatched to any gene: 5. Germline values: CDR1 KGHSH, CDR2 LQKENI.

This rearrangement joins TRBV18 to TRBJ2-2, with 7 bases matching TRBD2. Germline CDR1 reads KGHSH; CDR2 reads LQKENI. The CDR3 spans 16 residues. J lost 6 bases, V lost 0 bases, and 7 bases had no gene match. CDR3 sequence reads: CASSPPNLRGAGELFF. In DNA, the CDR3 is TGTGCCAGCTCACCACCTAATCTCCGGGGGGCCGGGGAGCTGTTTTTT.

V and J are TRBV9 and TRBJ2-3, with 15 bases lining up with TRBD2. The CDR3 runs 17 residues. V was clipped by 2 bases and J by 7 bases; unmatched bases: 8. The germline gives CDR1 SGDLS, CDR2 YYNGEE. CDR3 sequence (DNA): TGTGCCAGCAGCGTCAGCCCGGGACTAGCGGGGGGATATACGCAGTATTTT. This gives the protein CASSVSPGLAGGYTQYF.

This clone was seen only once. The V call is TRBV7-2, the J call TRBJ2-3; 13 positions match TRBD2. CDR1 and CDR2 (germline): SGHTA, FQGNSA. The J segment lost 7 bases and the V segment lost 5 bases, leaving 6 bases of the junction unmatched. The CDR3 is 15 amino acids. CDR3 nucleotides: TGTGCCAGCAGCCTCGGGACTAGCGGGGTCAATACGCAGTATTTT. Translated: CASSLGTSGVNTQYF.

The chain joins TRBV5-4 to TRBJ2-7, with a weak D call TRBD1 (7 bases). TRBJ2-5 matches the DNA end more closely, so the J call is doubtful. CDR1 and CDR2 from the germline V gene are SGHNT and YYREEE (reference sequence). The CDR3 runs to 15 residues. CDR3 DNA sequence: TGTGCCAGCAGCAACTCAGGGGGGAATCAAGAGACCCAGTACTTC. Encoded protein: CASSNSGGNQETQYF.

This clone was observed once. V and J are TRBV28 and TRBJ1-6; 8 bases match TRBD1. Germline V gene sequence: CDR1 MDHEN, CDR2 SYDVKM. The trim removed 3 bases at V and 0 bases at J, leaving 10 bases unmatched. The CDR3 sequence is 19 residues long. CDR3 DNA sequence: TGTGCCAGCAGTTTCCAGACCGGGACAGGAGCCTCCTATAATTCACCCCTCCACTTT. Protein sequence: CASSFQTGTGASYNSPLHF.

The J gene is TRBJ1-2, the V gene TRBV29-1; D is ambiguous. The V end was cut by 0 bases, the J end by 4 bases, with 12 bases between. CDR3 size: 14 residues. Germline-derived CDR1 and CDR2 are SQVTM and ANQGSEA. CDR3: CSVEDLGRSYGYTF. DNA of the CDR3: TGCAGCGTTGAAGATCTAGGGAGGAGCTATGGCTACACCTTC.

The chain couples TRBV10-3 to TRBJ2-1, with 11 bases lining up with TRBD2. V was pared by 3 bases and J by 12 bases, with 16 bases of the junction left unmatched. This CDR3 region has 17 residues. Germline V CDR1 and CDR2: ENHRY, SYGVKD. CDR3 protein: CAISEAKTSGANVGQFF. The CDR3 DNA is TGTGCCATCAGTGAAGCAAAGACTAGCGGGGCTAATGTCGGGCAGTTCTTC.

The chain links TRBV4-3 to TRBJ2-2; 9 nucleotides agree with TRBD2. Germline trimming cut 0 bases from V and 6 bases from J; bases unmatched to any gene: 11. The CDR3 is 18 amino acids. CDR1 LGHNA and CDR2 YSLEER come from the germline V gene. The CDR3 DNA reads TGCGCCAGCAGCCAAGAAGGGTGGGCGGGGGGGCGCGCCGGGGAGCTGTTTTTT. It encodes CASSQEGWAGGRAGELFF.

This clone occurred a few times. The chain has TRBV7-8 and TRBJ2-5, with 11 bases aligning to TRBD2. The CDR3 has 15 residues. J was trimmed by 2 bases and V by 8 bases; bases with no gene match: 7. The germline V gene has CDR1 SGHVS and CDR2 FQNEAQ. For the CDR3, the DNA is TGTGCCAGCCTGTGGCTAGCGGGGGGTCAAGAGACCCAGTACTTC. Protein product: CASLWLAGGQETQYF.

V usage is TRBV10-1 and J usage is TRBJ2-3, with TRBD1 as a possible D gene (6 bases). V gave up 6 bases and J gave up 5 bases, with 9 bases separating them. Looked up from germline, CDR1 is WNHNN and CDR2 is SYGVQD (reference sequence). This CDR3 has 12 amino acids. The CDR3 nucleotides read TGCGCCAGCAGGTACAGGGTAGATACGCAGTATTTT. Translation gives CASRYRVDTQYF.

DNA for the CDR3: TGTGCCAGCAGAGCACAGGGATTTTCGGGTGGCTACACCTTC. It translates to CASRAQGFSGGYTF. The V call is TRBV25-1, the J call TRBJ1-2; tentative D call: TRBD1 (6 bases). The V end was cut by 6 bases, the J end by 7 bases, with 18 bases between. The CDR3 totals 14 residues. Germline CDR1 MGHDK, CDR2 SYGVNS.

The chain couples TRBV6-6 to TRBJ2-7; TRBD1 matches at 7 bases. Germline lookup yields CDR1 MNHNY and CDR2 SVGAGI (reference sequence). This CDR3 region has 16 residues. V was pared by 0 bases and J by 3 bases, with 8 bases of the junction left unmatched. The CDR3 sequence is CASSYSGTDFDYEQYF. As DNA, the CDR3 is TGTGCCAGCAGTTACTCTGGGACAGATTTCGACTACGAGCAGTACTTC.

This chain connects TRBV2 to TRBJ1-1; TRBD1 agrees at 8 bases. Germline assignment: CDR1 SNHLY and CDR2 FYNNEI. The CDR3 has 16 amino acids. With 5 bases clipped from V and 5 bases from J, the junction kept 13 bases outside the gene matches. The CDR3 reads CASSSRTGKGGTEAFF. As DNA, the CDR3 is TGTGCCAGCAGTAGTAGGACAGGGAAGGGTGGGACTGAAGCTTTCTTT.

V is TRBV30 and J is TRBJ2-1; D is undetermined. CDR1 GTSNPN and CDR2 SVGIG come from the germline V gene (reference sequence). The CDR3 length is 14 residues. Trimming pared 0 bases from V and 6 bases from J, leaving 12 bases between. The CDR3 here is CAWSVGLAPNEQFF. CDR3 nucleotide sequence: TGTGCCTGGAGTGTTGGCCTCGCCCCCAATGAGCAGTTCTTC.

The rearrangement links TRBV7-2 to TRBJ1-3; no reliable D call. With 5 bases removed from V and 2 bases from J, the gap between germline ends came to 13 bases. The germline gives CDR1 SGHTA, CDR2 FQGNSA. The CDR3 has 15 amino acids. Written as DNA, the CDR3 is TGTGCCAGCAGCGAATCGACTGGTCCTGGAAACACCATATATTTT. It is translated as CASSESTGPGNTIYF.

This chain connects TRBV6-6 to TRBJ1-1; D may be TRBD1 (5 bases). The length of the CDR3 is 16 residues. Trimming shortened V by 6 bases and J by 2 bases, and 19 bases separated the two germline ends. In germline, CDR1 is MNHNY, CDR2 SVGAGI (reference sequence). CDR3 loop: CASSPRGGDANTEAFF. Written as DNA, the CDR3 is TGTGCCAGCAGCCCTCGGGGGGGGGACGCCAACACTGAAGCTTTCTTT.

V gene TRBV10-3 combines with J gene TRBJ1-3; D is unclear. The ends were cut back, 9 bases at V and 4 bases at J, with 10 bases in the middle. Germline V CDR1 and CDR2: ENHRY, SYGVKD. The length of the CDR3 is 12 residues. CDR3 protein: CAINEPGNTIYF. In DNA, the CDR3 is TGTGCCATTAACGAGCCAGGAAACACCATATATTTT.

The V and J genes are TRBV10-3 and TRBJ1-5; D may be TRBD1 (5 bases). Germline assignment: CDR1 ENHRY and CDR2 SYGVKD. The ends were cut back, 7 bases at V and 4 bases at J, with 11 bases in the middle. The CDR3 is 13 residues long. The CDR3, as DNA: TGTGCCATCACCCCCGACAGTAATCAGCCCCAGCATTTT. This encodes CAITPDSNQPQHF.

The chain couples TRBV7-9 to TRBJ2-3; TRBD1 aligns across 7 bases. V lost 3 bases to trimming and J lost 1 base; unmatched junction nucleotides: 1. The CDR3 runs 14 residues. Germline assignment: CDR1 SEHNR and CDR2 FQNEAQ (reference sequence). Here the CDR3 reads CASSLQGGTDTQYF. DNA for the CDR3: TGTGCCAGCAGCTTGCAGGGGGGCACAGATACGCAGTATTTT.

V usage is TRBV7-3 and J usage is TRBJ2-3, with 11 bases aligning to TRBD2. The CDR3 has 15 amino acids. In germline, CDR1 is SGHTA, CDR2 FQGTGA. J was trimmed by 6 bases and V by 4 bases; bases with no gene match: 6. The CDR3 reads CASSSSGGRSDTQYF. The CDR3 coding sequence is TGTGCCAGCAGCTCTAGCGGGGGGCGCTCCGATACGCAGTATTTT.

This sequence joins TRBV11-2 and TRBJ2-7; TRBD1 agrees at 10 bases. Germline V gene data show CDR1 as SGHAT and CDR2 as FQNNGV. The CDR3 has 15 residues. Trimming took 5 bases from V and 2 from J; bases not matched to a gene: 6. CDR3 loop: CASSLTDRGTYEQYF. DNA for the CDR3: TGTGCCAGCAGCCTGACGGACAGGGGGACCTACGAGCAGTACTTC.

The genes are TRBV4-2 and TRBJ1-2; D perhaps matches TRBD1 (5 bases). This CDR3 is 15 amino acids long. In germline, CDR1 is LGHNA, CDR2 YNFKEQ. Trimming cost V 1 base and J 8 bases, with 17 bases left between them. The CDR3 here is CASSQVSTGTPGYTF. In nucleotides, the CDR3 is TGTGCCAGCAGCCAAGTTTCGACGGGGACTCCAGGCTACACCTTC.

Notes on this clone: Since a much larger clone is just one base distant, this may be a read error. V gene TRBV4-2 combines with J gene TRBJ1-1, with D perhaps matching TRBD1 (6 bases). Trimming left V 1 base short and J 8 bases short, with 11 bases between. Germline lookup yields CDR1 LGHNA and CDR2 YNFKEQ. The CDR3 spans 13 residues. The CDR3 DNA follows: TGTGCCAGCAGCCAAGGGCAGGGGACGGAAGCTTTCTTT. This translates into CASSQGQGTEAFF.

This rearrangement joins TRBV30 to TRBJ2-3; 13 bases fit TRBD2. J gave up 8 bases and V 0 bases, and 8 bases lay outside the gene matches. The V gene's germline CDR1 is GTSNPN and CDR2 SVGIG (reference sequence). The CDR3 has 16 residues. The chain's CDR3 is CAWSVLTSGGGGTQYF. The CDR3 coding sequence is TGTGCCTGGAGTGTACTAACTAGCGGGGGGGGTGGTACGCAGTATTTT. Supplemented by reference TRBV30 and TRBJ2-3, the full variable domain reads SQTIHQWPATLVQPVGSPLSLECTVEGTSNPNLYWYRQAAGRGLQLLFYSVGIGQISSEVPQNLSASRPQDRQFILSSKKLLLSDSGFYLCAWSVLTSGGGGTQYFGPGTRLTVL.

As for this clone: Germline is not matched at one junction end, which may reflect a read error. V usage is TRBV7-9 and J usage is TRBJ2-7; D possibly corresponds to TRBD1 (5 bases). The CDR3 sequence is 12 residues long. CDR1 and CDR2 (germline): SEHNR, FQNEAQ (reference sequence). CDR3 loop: CSSSLSGIEQYF. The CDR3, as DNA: TGTTCCAGCAGCTTATCAGGGATCGAGCAGTACTTC.